The 21 T cell receptor beta chains below all came from one sample that was sequenced in a study of Ad26.COV2.S vaccination and SARS-CoV-2 variants. Here immunoSEQ multiplex PCR was the method, and the copy in TCRdb shows in-frame clones only, minus some. The data show about 450,000 clones, roughly 87% seen once. Treatment: about 20 received Ad26.COV2.S at low or high dose, single or two shots; 5 received placebo; per-sample allocation not given. Specimens were obtained on day 63 following the first vaccine or placebo injection. The specimen comprised peripheral blood, sampled in a trial of Ad26.COV2.S vaccine versus placebo. The receptor set was obtained from a person aged 18-60 years who received the Ad26.COV2.S COVID-19 vaccine or a placebo.

This clone was recorded only once. The chain links TRBV6-4 to TRBJ2-1, with D unresolved. Germline CDR1 is MRHNA and CDR2 is SNTAGT. This CDR3 is built from 14 residues. V was cut by 6 bases and J by 4 bases, with 13 bases left in between. The CDR3 sequence is CASSPRSQYNEQFF. The CDR3 DNA reads as TGTGCCAGCAGCCCCAGGTCACAATACAATGAGCAGTTCTTC.

Concerning this clone itself: Other DNA sequences within the sample encode an identical CDR3. The V and J genes are TRBV7-2 and TRBJ2-1; D uncertain. The CDR3 has 13 amino acids. With 5 bases removed from V and 0 bases from J, the gap between germline ends came to 5 bases. Germline V gene sequence: CDR1 SGHTA, CDR2 FQGNSA. CDR3 DNA sequence: TGTGCCAGCAGCCCGAGCTCCTACAATGAGCAGTTCTTC. Amino acid sequence: CASSPSSYNEQFF.

This chain links TRBV7-9 with TRBJ2-1, with TRBD2 matching 12 bases. CDR1 SEHNR and CDR2 FQNEAQ come from the germline V gene (reference sequence). The ends lost 1 base at V and 3 bases at J; junction bases unmatched: 4. The length of the CDR3 is 17 residues. DNA of the CDR3: TGTGCCAGCAGCTTAGAGTCGACTAGCGGGAGCTACAATGAGCAGTTCTTC. Residues: CASSLESTSGSYNEQFF.

This clone was seen once. The chain combines TRBV7-3 with TRBJ2-1; no reliable D call. The CDR3 runs to 14 residues. In germline, CDR1 is SGHTA, CDR2 FQGTGA. Trimming cost V 2 bases and J 5 bases, with 10 bases left between them. CDR3 DNA: TGTGCCAGCAGCTTATCCACAGCGAACAATGAGCAGTTCTTC. Protein product: CASSLSTANNEQFF.

The gene calls are TRBV25-1 and TRBJ1-5; D remains ambiguous. With 2 bases removed from V and 1 base from J, the gap between germline ends came to 3 bases. CDR1 MGHDK and CDR2 SYGVNS come from the germline V gene. The CDR3 consists of 13 residues. CDR3 coding DNA: TGTGCCAGCAGTGAAGGCAGCAATCAGCCCCAGCATTTT. It encodes CASSEGSNQPQHF.

The chain employs TRBV7-3 and TRBJ2-3; TRBD2 aligns across 9 bases. J gave up 0 bases and V 7 bases, and 5 bases lay outside the gene matches. The CDR3 spans 15 residues. Germline assignment: CDR1 SGHTA and CDR2 FQGTGA. In DNA, the CDR3 is TGTGCCAGCACTCACCTAGCGGGGAGCACAGATACGCAGTATTTT. Translation: CASTHLAGSTDTQYF.

This chain uses TRBV19 with TRBJ1-1; D unresolved. Germline CDR1 is LNHDA and CDR2 is SQIVND (reference sequence). Between the trimmed V and J ends, which lost 0 bases and 0 bases, there was a span of 17 bases. The CDR3 runs 18 residues. DNA of the CDR3: TGTGCCAGTAGTATAGACCCTCCGGAGGCCATGTTGAACACTGAAGCTTTCTTT. Protein sequence: CASSIDPPEAMLNTEAFF.

V gene TRBV18 combines with J gene TRBJ2-1; possible D gene TRBD2, 5 bases. The ends were cut back, 5 bases at V and 5 bases at J, with 13 bases in the middle. The germline V gene encodes CDR1 KGHSH and CDR2 LQKENI. The CDR3 has 14 amino acids. CDR3 amino acids: CASSVRTPHNEQFF. In DNA, the CDR3 is TGTGCCAGCTCAGTGCGGACTCCACACAATGAGCAGTTCTTC.

The chain is built from TRBV10-2 and TRBJ1-1, with D tentatively TRBD1 (5 bases). This CDR3 spans 15 amino acids. The germline CDR1 and CDR2 sequences are WSHSY and SAAADI. V shed 7 bases and J shed 2 bases, with 17 bases lying between them. CDR3 bases: TGCGCCAGCACCGGTAGTCGGGGCGGAAACACTGAAGCTTTCTTT. As protein: CASTGSRGGNTEAFF.

V gene TRBV30 combines with J gene TRBJ2-1; D is tentatively TRBD1 or TRBD2 (6 bases each). Germline lookup yields CDR1 GTSNPN and CDR2 SVGIG (reference sequence). The CDR3 has 17 amino acids. The V end was cut by 2 bases, the J end by 5 bases, with 22 bases between. CDR3: CAWSRDRTKLQHNEQFF. As DNA, the CDR3 is TGTGCCTGGAGTAGAGACAGGACTAAACTTCAACACAATGAGCAGTTCTTC.

The chain recombines TRBV10-3 with TRBJ2-1, with D perhaps being TRBD1 or TRBD2 (5 bases each). This CDR3 is built from 16 residues. Germline CDR1 and CDR2: ENHRY and SYGVKD. The V end lost 3 bases, the J end lost 0 bases, and 12 bases lay between the germline ends. CDR3 in DNA: TGTGCCATCAGTGATTCGGGGCTGTTCTCCTACAATGAGCAGTTCTTC. Protein sequence: CAISDSGLFSYNEQFF.

The chain has TRBV2 and TRBJ2-2; no firm D call. With 6 bases removed from V and 5 bases from J, the gap between germline ends came to 10 bases. The CDR3 totals 13 residues. Germline V lookup: CDR1 SNHLY, CDR2 FYNNEI. The CDR3 here is CASSGQATGELFF. The CDR3 DNA sequence: TGTGCCAGCAGCGGCCAGGCAACCGGGGAGCTGTTTTTT.

This rearrangement joins TRBV5-4 to TRBJ2-7, with D maybe TRBD1 (6 bases). The CDR3 covers 13 residues. Germline values: CDR1 SGHNT, CDR2 YYREEE (reference sequence). The V gene lost 0 bases and the J gene lost 6 bases, with 10 bases spanning the gap. CDR3 residues: CASSLGQGGEQYF. In DNA form, the CDR3 reads TGTGCCAGCAGCTTGGGACAAGGGGGCGAGCAGTACTTC.

The chain uses TRBV18 and TRBJ1-1; D is unresolved. The CDR3 has 13 residues. CDR1 and CDR2 from the germline V gene are KGHSH and LQKENI. V was clipped by 3 bases and J by 6 bases, with 11 bases between them. CDR3 amino acids: CASSPQGWAEAFF. CDR3 in DNA: TGTGCCAGCTCACCGCAAGGGTGGGCTGAAGCTTTCTTT. Full variable domain (rest looked up from reference TRBV18 and TRBJ1-1): NAGVMQNPRHLVRRRGQEARLRCSPMKGHSHVYWYRQLPEEGLKFMVYLQKENIIDESGMPKERFSAEFPKEGPSILRIQQVVRGDSAAYFCASSPQGWAEAFFGQGTRLTVV.

This chain uses TRBV4-2 with TRBJ2-1, with 7 bases that match TRBD2. Unmatched junction bases numbered 10, after V lost 0 bases and J lost 8 bases. Germline loops: CDR1 LGHNA, CDR2 YNFKEQ. The CDR3 length is 16 residues. CDR3 residues: CASSQDYAGVTDEQFF. DNA for the CDR3: TGTGCCAGCAGCCAAGATTACGCGGGAGTCACTGATGAGCAGTTCTTC.

This chain links TRBV7-8 with TRBJ2-7; weak D call: TRBD1 (5 bases). The V end lost 0 bases, the J end lost 3 bases, and 9 bases lay between the germline ends. Germline CDR1 reads SGHVS; CDR2 reads FQNEAQ. This CDR3 comprises 14 residues. In DNA form, the CDR3 reads TGTGCCAGCAGCTTAGCGGCAGGGCGCTACGAGCAGTACGTC. Amino acid sequence: CASSLAAGRYEQYV.

The J gene is TRBJ1-4, the V gene TRBV6-6; 8 positions match TRBD1. Germline CDR1 is MNHNY and CDR2 is SVGAGI (reference sequence). Trimming cost V 5 bases and J 6 bases; bases outside gene matches: 2. The CDR3 contains 13 residues. Here the CDR3 reads CASSTGGYEKLFF. Written as DNA, the CDR3 is TGTGCCAGCAGTACAGGGGGGTATGAAAAACTGTTTTTT.

The V call is TRBV5-4, the J call TRBJ2-1; TRBD2 matches at 14 bases. The CDR3 has 15 amino acids. Germline CDR1 and CDR2: SGHNT and YYREEE (reference sequence). With 5 bases clipped from V and 6 bases from J, the junction kept 4 bases outside the gene matches. This CDR3 reads CASRHGLAGGNEQFF. The CDR3 coding sequence is TGTGCCAGCAGACATGGACTAGCGGGAGGCAATGAGCAGTTCTTC.

J is TRBJ2-2 and V is TRBV6-6, with TRBD1 identical over 9 bases. The CDR3 runs 15 residues. Germline V gene lookup returns CDR1 MNHNY and CDR2 SVGAGI (reference sequence). The V gene end was trimmed by 5 bases and the J gene end by 5 bases; junction bases not matched to a gene: 6. The CDR3 region has the DNA TGTGCCAGCAGTATACAGGGGGCAGGAACCGGGGAGCTGTTTTTT. This encodes CASSIQGAGTGELFF.

The chain recombines TRBV28 with TRBJ2-4; unclear D gene. This CDR3 contains 14 residues. V was cut by 5 bases and J by 3 bases, with 11 bases left in between. CDR1 is MDHEN, CDR2 SYDVKM, per germline. CDR3 amino acids: CASSPFVGKNIQYF. Here the CDR3 DNA reads TGTGCCAGCAGTCCATTTGTAGGCAAAAACATTCAGTACTTC.

Of note for this clone: At one boundary the junction diverges from the germline segment, which might be a read error. The chain carries TRBV5-4 and TRBJ1-2; 7 bases align to TRBD1. The V gene's germline CDR1 is SGHNT and CDR2 YYREEE (reference sequence). CDR3 length equals 13 residues. The CDR3 protein is CASSLFTGEAWNF. The CDR3 region has the DNA TGTGCCAGCAGCTTGTTCACAGGGGAGGCTTGGAATTTC.